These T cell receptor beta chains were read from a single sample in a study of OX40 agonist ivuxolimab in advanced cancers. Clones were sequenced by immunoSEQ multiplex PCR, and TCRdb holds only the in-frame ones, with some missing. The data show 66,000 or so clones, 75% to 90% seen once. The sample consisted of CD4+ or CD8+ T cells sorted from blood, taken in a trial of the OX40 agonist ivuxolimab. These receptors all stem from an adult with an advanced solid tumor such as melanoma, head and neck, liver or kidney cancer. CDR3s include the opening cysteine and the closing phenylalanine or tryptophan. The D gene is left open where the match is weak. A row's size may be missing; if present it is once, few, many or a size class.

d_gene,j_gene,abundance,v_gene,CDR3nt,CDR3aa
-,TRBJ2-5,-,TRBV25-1,TGTGCCAGCAGTGAAGGGGGGCTAGCGATAAATCTACAAGAGACCCAGTACTTC,CASSEGGLAINLQETQYF
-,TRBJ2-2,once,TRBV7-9,TGTGCCAGCAGCTTCGGCAGACAGCTCACCGGGGAGCTGTTTTTT,CASSFGRQLTGELFF
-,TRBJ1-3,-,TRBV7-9,TGTGCCAGCAGCTTAGAAGGGGTTGCTGGAAACACCATATATTTT,CASSLEGVAGNTIYF
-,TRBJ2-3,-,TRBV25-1,TGTGCCAGCAGTGAACAAAAGGGTCAGGGCACAGATACGCAGTATTTT,CASSEQKGQGTDTQYF
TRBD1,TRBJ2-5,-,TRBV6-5,TGTGCCAGCAGGAGGACAGGGGGGGAGACCCAGTACTTC,CASRRTGGETQYF
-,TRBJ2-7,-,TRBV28,TGTGCCAGCACCCTAGGGGGGTCGGCCTACGAGCAGTACTTC,CASTLGGSAYEQYF
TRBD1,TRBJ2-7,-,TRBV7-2,TGTGCCAGCAGCCCACCCCTCCCGGGACAGCCCTACGAGCAGTACTTC,CASSPPLPGQPYEQYF
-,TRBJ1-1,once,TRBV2,TGTGCCAGCACTAGCTCGGTAGTGAACACTGAAGCTTTCTTT,CASTSSVVNTEAFF
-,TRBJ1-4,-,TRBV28,TGTGCCAGCAGTCCCCTGGGCACCTCGAAGGAAAAACTGTTTTTT,CASSPLGTSKEKLFF
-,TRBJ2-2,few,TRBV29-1,TGCAGCGTTAAGGGCGCCGGGGAGCTGTTTTTT,CSVKGAGELFF
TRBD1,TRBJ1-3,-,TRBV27,TGTGCCAGCAGTACCTCCGGGACAGGGGCTGGAAACACCATATATTTT,CASSTSGTGAGNTIYF
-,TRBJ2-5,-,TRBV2,TGTGCCAGCAGTGAAGCGCAGGTACAAACGTACCAAGAGACCCAGTACTTC,CASSEAQVQTYQETQYF
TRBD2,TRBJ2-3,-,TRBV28,TGTGCCAGCAGGGGACTAGCGGGACCCTACACAGATACGCAGTATTTT,CASRGLAGPYTDTQYF
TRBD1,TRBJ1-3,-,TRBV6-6,TGTGCCAGCAAACCCGACAGGGGGCCAGGAAACACCATATATTTT,CASKPDRGPGNTIYF
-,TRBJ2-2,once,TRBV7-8,TGTGCCAGCAGCCCGACCTCAGGAACATATAACACCGGGGAGCTGCTTTTT,CASSPTSGTYNTGELLF
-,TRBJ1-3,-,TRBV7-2,TGTGCCAGCAGCTTAGCGGGTTCTTTTTCAGGAAACACCATATATTTT,CASSLAGSFSGNTIYF
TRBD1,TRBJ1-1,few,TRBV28,TGTGCCAGCAGACATGGGACAGGTTACACTGAAGCTTTCTTT,CASRHGTGYTEAFF
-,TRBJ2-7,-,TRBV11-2,TGTGCCAGCAGCTTAGTCCTGGGATTAAACGAGCAGTACTTC,CASSLVLGLNEQYF
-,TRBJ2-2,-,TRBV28,TGTGCCAGCAGTAGGGGCACCGGGGAGCTGTTTTTT,CASSRGTGELFF
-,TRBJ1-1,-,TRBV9,TGTGCCAGCAGCCCCATTCGGGGGGCCGCTGAAGCTTTCTTT,CASSPIRGAAEAFF
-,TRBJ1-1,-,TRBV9,TGTGCCAGCAGCGTAGAGTACACCCCGAACACTGAAGCTTTCTTT,CASSVEYTPNTEAFF
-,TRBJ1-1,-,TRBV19,TGTGCCAGTAGTGCCGTCCGGGTGAACACTGAAGCTTTCTTT,CASSAVRVNTEAFF
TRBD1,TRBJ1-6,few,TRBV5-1,TGCGCCAGCAGCTTGGCACAGGGGTCTAATAATTCACCCCTCCACTTT,CASSLAQGSNNSPLHF
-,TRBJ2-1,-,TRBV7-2,TGTGCCAGCAGCTTAGAGGTATCGGCCTACAATGAGCAGTTCTTC,CASSLEVSAYNEQFF
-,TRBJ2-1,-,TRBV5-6,TGTGCCAGCAGCCCCTCCTCGGGTAGGTCCTACAATGAGCAGTTCTTC,CASSPSSGRSYNEQFF
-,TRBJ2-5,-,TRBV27,TGTGCCAGCAGCGTCCGTGAGGCCCAAGAGACCCAGTACTTC,CASSVREAQETQYF
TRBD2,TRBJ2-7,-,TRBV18,TGTGCCAGCTCACCAGCGCTAGCGGGGGGGCACGACGAGCAGTACTTC,CASSPALAGGHDEQYF
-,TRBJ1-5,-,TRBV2,TGTGCCAGCAGTGAATCACTTCAGTCCCGACGACATCGCAGCAATCAGCCCCAGCATTTT,CASSESLQSRRHRSNQPQHF